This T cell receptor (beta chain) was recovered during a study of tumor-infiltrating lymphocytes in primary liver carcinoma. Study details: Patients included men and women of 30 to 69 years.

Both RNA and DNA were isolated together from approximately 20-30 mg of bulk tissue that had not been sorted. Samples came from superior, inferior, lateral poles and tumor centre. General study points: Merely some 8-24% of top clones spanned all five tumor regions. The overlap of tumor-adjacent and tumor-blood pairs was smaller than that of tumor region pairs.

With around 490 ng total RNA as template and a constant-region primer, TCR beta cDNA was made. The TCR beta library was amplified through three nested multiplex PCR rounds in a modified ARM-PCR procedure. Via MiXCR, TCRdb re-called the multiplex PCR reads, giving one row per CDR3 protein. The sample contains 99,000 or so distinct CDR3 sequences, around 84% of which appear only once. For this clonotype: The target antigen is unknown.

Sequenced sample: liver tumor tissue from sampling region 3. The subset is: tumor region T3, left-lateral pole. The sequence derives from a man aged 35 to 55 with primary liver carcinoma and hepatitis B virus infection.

DNA of the CDR3: TGTGCCAGCAGCCCTTGTTATGAGCAGTACTTC. It translates to CASSPCYEQYF. The rearrangement uses TRBV28 and TRBJ2-7, with D unclear. V was pared by 6 bases and J by 7 bases, with 10 bases between. The CDR3 loop spans 11 amino acids. CDR1 is MDHEN and CDR2 is SYDVKM in the germline V gene. The variable domain in full, with the rest retrieved from reference TRBV28 and TRBJ2-7, is DVKVTQSSRYLVKRTGEKVFLECVQDMDHENMFWYRQDPGLGLRLIYFSYDVKMKEKGDIPEGYSVSREKKERFSLILESASTNQTSMYLCASSPCYEQYFGPGTRLTVT.